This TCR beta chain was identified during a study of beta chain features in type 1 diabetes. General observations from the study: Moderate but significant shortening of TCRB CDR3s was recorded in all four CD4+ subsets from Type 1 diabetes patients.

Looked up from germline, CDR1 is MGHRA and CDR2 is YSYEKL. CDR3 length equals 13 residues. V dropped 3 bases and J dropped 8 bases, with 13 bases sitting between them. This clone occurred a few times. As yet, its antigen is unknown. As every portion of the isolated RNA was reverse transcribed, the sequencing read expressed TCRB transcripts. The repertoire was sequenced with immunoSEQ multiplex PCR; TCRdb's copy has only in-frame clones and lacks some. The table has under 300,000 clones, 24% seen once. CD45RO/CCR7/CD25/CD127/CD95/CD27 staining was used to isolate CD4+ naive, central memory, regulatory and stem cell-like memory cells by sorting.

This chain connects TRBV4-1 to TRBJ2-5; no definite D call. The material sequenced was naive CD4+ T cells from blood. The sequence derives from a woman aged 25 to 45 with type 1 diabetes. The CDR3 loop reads CASSQLSARTQYF. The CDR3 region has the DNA TGCGCCAGCAGCCAGTTGAGTGCCCGCACCCAGTACTTC.